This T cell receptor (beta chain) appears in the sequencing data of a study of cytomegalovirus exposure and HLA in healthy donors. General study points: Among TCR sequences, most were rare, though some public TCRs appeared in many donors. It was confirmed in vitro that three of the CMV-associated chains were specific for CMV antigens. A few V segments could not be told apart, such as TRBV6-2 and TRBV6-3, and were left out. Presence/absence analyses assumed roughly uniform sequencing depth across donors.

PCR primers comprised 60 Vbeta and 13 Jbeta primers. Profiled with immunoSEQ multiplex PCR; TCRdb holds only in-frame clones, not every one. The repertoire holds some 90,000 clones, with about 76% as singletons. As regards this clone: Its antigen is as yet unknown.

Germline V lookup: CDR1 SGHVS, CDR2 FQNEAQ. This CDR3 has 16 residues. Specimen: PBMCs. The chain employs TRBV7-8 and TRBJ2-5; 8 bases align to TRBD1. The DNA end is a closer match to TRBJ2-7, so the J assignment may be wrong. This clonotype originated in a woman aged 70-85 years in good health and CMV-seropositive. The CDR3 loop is CASSPRQGSLQYEQYF. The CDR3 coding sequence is TGTGCCAGCAGCCCCCGACAGGGGTCCCTCCAATACGAGCAGTACTTC.